This T cell receptor beta chain was recorded in a study of CD8 T cells in ankylosing spondylitis. Libraries for TCR beta were made by quantitative 5'-RACE with molecular barcodes. MiXCR, applied by TCRdb to the 5' RACE reads, yields one record per CDR3 protein. Among about 800,000 distinct CDR3 sequences listed, about 11% were seen once. Study-level results: Roughly eight highly homologous variants made up a TCR beta motif that seemed to typify ankylosing spondylitis blood.

This CDR3 contains 13 residues. Germline CDR1 and CDR2: MNHNS and SASEGT. The sample holds a few counts of this clonotype. No antigen is known for it. An end of the junction does not agree with germline; a read error may underlie this. The TCR sequence derives from a male donor with ankylosing spondylitis. V gene TRBV6-1 combines with J gene TRBJ2-3; D possibly corresponds to TRBD2 (6 bases). The source material was blood, either unsorted or a sorted T cell fraction (not recorded which). CDR3 amino acids: CASIELATDTQYF. DNA of the CDR3: TGTGCCAGCATTGAACTAGCTACAGATACGCAGTATTTT.